This record covers a single T cell receptor (beta chain). The antigen remains unidentified. The record originates from a study of a mutant IDH1 vaccine in newly diagnosed glioma. Time point: week 5, during vaccination. Topical imiquimod was applied with each vaccine dose, which held 300 ug of mutant IDH1 20-mer peptide. Clones were read by immunoSEQ multiplex PCR, and TCRdb kept only the in-frame ones, dropping some. The sample includes some 51,000 clones, over 75% of them seen just once. Deletions cut 6 bases from V and 8 bases from J, with 16 bases between. The germline V gene encodes CDR1 SEHNR and CDR2 FQNEAQ (reference sequence). The CDR3 totals 13 residues.

The chain carries TRBV7-9 and TRBJ1-2; possibly TRBD1 for D (5 bases). Sequenced here: PBMCs, sampled from a glioma patient whose treatment included an IDH1 peptide vaccine. The sequence came from a woman in her forties with glioma. In DNA, the CDR3 is TGTGCCAGCAGTTTTCCCGGTTGGGACGGCTACACCTTC. It is translated as CASSFPGWDGYTF.